This T cell receptor beta chain derives from a study of cytomegalovirus exposure and HLA in healthy donors. The V gene end was trimmed by 4 bases and the J gene end by 2 bases; junction bases not matched to a gene: 10. Germline V lookup: CDR1 KGHSH, CDR2 LQKENI. The CDR3 length is 18 residues. 60 Vbeta and 13 Jbeta primers were used in PCR. Libraries were prepared by immunoSEQ multiplex PCR; TCRdb keeps only in-frame clonotypes and omits some of them. The sample gives approximately 80,000 clones, 65% to 75% of which show up once; about a fifth is in the top ten. The TCR originated in a man aged 25-45 years in good health and CMV-seropositive. The rearrangement uses TRBV18 and TRBJ2-1; 11 positions agree with TRBD2. The specimen sequenced was PBMCs. DNA of the CDR3: TGTGCCAGCTCACACCGGCAAGGGACTAGCGGACCCTACAATGAGCAGTTCTTC. Its protein product is CASSHRQGTSGPYNEQFF.